The next 8 T cell receptor beta chains were all read from a single sample in a study of beta chain features in type 1 diabetes. Points from the study as a whole: Shorter TCRB CDR3s, moderately but significantly so, were found in Type 1 diabetes patients in all four CD4+ subsets.

cDNA synthesis used the whole RNA isolate, giving expressed TCRB sequences. Only in-frame clones appear in the TCRdb table, and some are missing; sequencing was by immunoSEQ multiplex PCR. The profile covers some 200,000 clones, with about a sixth appearing a single time and 0.085% taken by the ten largest. Their antigens remain unidentified. The sequenced material came from naive CD4+ T cells from blood. The receptors were sampled from a man younger than 45 with type 1 diabetes.

This chain joins TRBV5-1 and TRBJ2-5, with a tentative D call TRBD2 (5 bases). Trimming removed 2 bases at V and 5 bases at J, with 16 bases between. This CDR3 has 15 amino acids. Germline V gives CDR1 SGHRS, CDR2 YFSETQ. The CDR3 loop reads CASSFLSGIDETQYF. The CDR3 DNA sequence: TGCGCCAGCAGCTTTTTGAGCGGAATCGACGAGACCCAGTACTTC.

The chain is built from TRBV7-2 and TRBJ2-7; D unclear. V lost 1 base and J 1 base, leaving 11 bases between the germline ends. In germline, CDR1 is SGHTA, CDR2 FQGNSA. This CDR3 region has 15 residues. CDR3 nucleotide sequence: TGTGCCAGCAGCTTAGAGGCAGACCCTTCCTACGAGCAGTACTTC. Amino acids: CASSLEADPSYEQYF.

V usage is TRBV9 and J usage is TRBJ2-1; 14 bases are shared with TRBD2. V trimming: 9 bases; J trimming: 7 bases; junction bases outside the gene matches: 9. Germline CDR1 SGDLS, CDR2 YYNGEE. This CDR3 comprises 15 residues. In DNA, the CDR3 is TGTGCCACCGGGGGGACTAGCGGGAGTATGAATGAGCAGTTCTTC. The encoded protein is CATGGTSGSMNEQFF.

The chain combines TRBV27 with TRBJ2-7, with a weak D call TRBD1 (5 bases). Trimming pared 0 bases from V and 5 bases from J, leaving 5 bases between. Per germline, CDR1 MNHEY and CDR2 SMNVEV (reference sequence). The CDR3 runs to 12 residues. The CDR3 spells CASSLSRDEQYF. The CDR3 DNA follows: TGTGCCAGCAGTTTATCCAGGGACGAGCAGTACTTC.

This sequence joins TRBV5-4 and TRBJ2-3, with 7 bases matching TRBD1. The CDR3 consists of 12 residues. J was trimmed by 10 bases and V by 0 bases; bases with no gene match: 2. Germline V CDR1 and CDR2: SGHNT, YYREEE (reference sequence). CDR3 sequence reads: CASSLEGAAQYF. In DNA form, the CDR3 reads TGTGCCAGCAGCTTGGAGGGGGCGGCGCAGTATTTT.

This clone was picked up a small number of times. The chain uses TRBV27 and TRBJ2-1; D not certain. Germline V gene lookup returns CDR1 MNHEY and CDR2 SMNVEV (reference sequence). The CDR3 sequence is 16 residues long. Trimming shortened V by 3 bases and J by 2 bases, and 14 bases separated the two germline ends. The CDR3 spells CASSFFRTSAYNEQFF. CDR3 DNA sequence: TGTGCCAGCAGTTTCTTCCGCACGAGCGCCTACAATGAGCAGTTCTTC.

This chain connects TRBV13 to TRBJ1-5; D perhaps matches TRBD1 (6 bases). The CDR3 extends over 12 amino acids. The germline gives CDR1 PRHDT, CDR2 FYEKMQ (reference sequence). The ends were cut back, 5 bases at V and 4 bases at J, with 6 bases in the middle. In DNA, the CDR3 is TGTGCCAGCAGCGACAGGAATCAGCCCCAGCATTTT. Protein sequence: CASSDRNQPQHF.

The gene calls are TRBV5-4 and TRBJ2-7; TRBD1 or TRBD2 may be the D gene (5 bases each). Looked up from germline, CDR1 is SGHNT and CDR2 is YYREEE (reference sequence). CDR3 size: 14 residues. Trimming removed 3 bases from V and 2 bases from J, with 12 bases in between. The DNA for the CDR3 is TGTGCCAGCAGCTCCTTGGTGGGGGCCTACGAGCAGTACTTC. Its translation is CASSSLVGAYEQYF. The full variable domain, with the rest looked up from reference TRBV5-4 and TRBJ2-7, is ETGVTQSPTHLIKTRGQQVTLRCSSQSGHNTVSWYQQALGQGPQFIFQYYREEENGRGNFPPRFSGLQFPNYSSELNVNALELDDSALYLCASSSLVGAYEQYFGPGTRLTVT.